The 30 T cell receptor beta chains given below trace back to one sample, sequenced in a study of T cells expressing NK-cell markers. TCRdb reprocessed the 5' RACE reads and reports one entry per CDR3 protein, with no DNA. In all, the sample yields about 550,000 distinct CDR3 sequences. Sequenced material: blood T cells: a sorted CD56 or NKG2C T cell subset, CD4+ or CD8+ T cells, or bulk PBMC T cells (not recorded which). The origin of the receptors is a man aged 18 to 29 in good health.

The chain is built from TRBV6-5 and TRBJ2-1; TCRdb's D call, TRBD1, is unchecked because there is no DNA. There are 17 residues in the CDR3. CDR1 and CDR2 from the germline V gene are MNHEY and SVGAGI. CDR3 sequence reads: CASSYTGTGTNYNEQFF.

The chain is built from TRBV20-1 and TRBJ2-6; lacking DNA, the TRBD1 call made by TCRdb goes unchecked. This CDR3 has 16 residues. CDR1 is DFQATT, CDR2 SNEGSKA, per germline (reference sequence). This CDR3 is CSASSRPGTGANVLTF.

The rearrangement joins TRBV10-3 to TRBJ2-7; the TRBD2 assignment by TCRdb is unverifiable without DNA. This CDR3 has 15 amino acids. Germline V gene lookup returns CDR1 ENHRY and CDR2 SYGVKD. The CDR3 here is CAISGLAGETYEQYF.

The chain couples TRBV20-1 to TRBJ1-1; TCRdb reports TRBD1, a call that lacks DNA to check it against. There are 14 residues in the CDR3. Germline values: CDR1 DFQATT, CDR2 SNEGSKA (reference sequence). The CDR3 loop reads CSAYVMGVNTEAFF.

The gene calls are TRBV5-1 and TRBJ2-5; with no DNA, the TCRdb D assignment of TRBD1 cannot be verified. The CDR3 spans 17 residues. Germline CDR1 reads SGHRS; CDR2 reads YFSETQ. This chain's CDR3 is CASSLYPQGSLQETQYF.

V usage is TRBV7-9 and J usage is TRBJ1-2; TCRdb reports TRBD1, a call that lacks DNA to check it against. Germline V gene lookup returns CDR1 SEHNR and CDR2 FQNEAQ (reference sequence). The CDR3 sequence is 15 residues long. CDR3 amino acids: CASSLAGQGANGYTF.

The chain couples TRBV2 to TRBJ1-1. There are 12 residues in the CDR3. In germline, CDR1 is SNHLY, CDR2 FYNNEI. The CDR3 reads CASSVIMTEAFF.

This sequence joins TRBV14 and TRBJ1-5; the D call from TCRdb, TRBD1, cannot be confirmed without DNA. This CDR3 is 15 amino acids long. The germline V gene encodes CDR1 SGHDN and CDR2 FVKESK. CDR3 amino acids: CASSQDPDGNQPQHF.

The genes are TRBV6-2 or TRBV6-3 and TRBJ2-7; TCRdb designates TRBD1, a call that cannot be tested without DNA. This CDR3 is 12 amino acids long. Per germline, CDR1 MNHEY and CDR2 SVGEGT. The CDR3 sequence is CATGQGAYEQYF.

The J gene is TRBJ2-1, the V gene TRBV28; TCRdb designates TRBD1, a call that cannot be tested without DNA. Per the germline V gene, CDR1 is MDHEN and CDR2 is SYDVKM. The CDR3 has 13 amino acids. CDR3 loop: CASSDTAPNEQFF. Looking up the rest from reference TRBV28 and TRBJ2-1 gives the full variable domain: DVKVTQSSRYLVKRTGEKVFLECVQDMDHENMFWYRQDPGLGLRLIYFSYDVKMKEKGDIPEGYSVSREKKERFSLILESASTNQTSMYLCASSDTAPNEQFFGPGTRLTVL.

The chain links TRBV5-1 to TRBJ2-2. Per the germline V gene, CDR1 is SGHRS and CDR2 is YFSETQ. The CDR3 runs to 15 residues. This CDR3 reads CASRQDVTNTGELFF.

J is TRBJ2-2 and V is TRBV15; TCRdb proposes TRBD2, but this gene call is untestable without DNA. Germline V gene data show CDR1 as LNHNV and CDR2 as YYDKDF (reference sequence). The CDR3 contains 14 residues. The CDR3 loop reads CATEREGNTGELFF.

This sequence joins TRBV12-3 or TRBV12-4 and TRBJ1-2; TCRdb selects TRBD1, and the lack of DNA leaves this call unchecked. The CDR3 length is 13 residues. The chain's CDR3 is CASSMGQGVGYTF.

V gene TRBV7-9 combines with J gene TRBJ2-1; TCRdb's D gene call, TRBD2, goes unchecked for lack of DNA. The CDR3 has 15 residues. Germline CDR1 and CDR2: SEHNR and FQNEAQ (reference sequence). Here the CDR3 reads CASSLASGRADEQFF.

The genes are TRBV20-1 and TRBJ2-7; TCRdb designates TRBD2, a call that cannot be tested without DNA. CDR1 is DFQATT and CDR2 is SNEGSKA in the germline V gene (reference sequence). The CDR3 has 17 residues. CDR3 sequence: CSAPGASGSRDPYEQYF.

This chain links TRBV2 with TRBJ1-1; as DNA is missing, the TRBD1 call by TCRdb cannot be tested. The CDR3 is made up of 15 amino acids. Per the germline V gene, CDR1 is SNHLY and CDR2 is FYNNEI. The CDR3 here is CASRLQGIGDTEAFF.

The rearrangement uses TRBV5-1 and TRBJ2-5; the D gene TCRdb calls, TRBD1, cannot be checked with no DNA. The CDR3 covers 14 residues. Germline V gene data show CDR1 as SGHRS and CDR2 as YFSETQ. Here the CDR3 reads CASSSGQQRETQYF.

V usage is TRBV5-1 and J usage is TRBJ2-5; TCRdb picks TRBD2, but there is no DNA to check that call. This CDR3 region has 16 residues. CDR1 and CDR2 from the germline V gene are SGHRS and YFSETQ. CDR3 loop: CASSFRLAGASETQYF.

The genes are TRBV5-1 and TRBJ2-2; TCRdb outputs TRBD2, but without DNA this stays unchecked. CDR1 is SGHRS, CDR2 YFSETQ, per germline. The CDR3 has 17 amino acids. The CDR3 loop reads CASSSGLAGGRTGELFF.

The rearrangement links TRBV12-3 or TRBV12-4 to TRBJ2-1; TCRdb calls TRBD2, which cannot be checked without DNA. The CDR3 has 15 amino acids. CDR3 sequence reads: CASSPSSGTYNEQFF.

This chain connects TRBV7-9 to TRBJ2-5; TCRdb picks TRBD2, but there is no DNA to check that call. The CDR3 has 16 residues. The germline V gene has CDR1 SEHNR and CDR2 FQNEAQ (reference sequence). The CDR3 region is CASSLDGTAVQETQYF.

The chain employs TRBV20-1 and TRBJ2-5; the D call from TCRdb, TRBD1, cannot be confirmed without DNA. The CDR3 is 14 amino acids. Germline-derived CDR1 and CDR2 are DFQATT and SNEGSKA (reference sequence). CDR3 sequence: CSAGSGVGAETQYF.

This chain links TRBV29-1 with TRBJ1-4; TCRdb's D call, TRBD1, is unchecked because there is no DNA. The CDR3 has 15 amino acids. Germline V gene data show CDR1 as SQVTM and CDR2 as ANQGSEA. The CDR3 spells CSAVETRVREEKLFF.

J is TRBJ2-3 and V is TRBV20-1; TCRdb proposes TRBD2, but this gene call is untestable without DNA. The CDR3 is made up of 18 amino acids. Germline values: CDR1 DFQATT, CDR2 SNEGSKA (reference sequence). CDR3 residues: CSANGLAGVSSSTDTQYF.

CDR3 sequence: CASSQVPGELFF. V gene TRBV4-2 combines with J gene TRBJ2-2. There are 12 residues in the CDR3. Germline-derived CDR1 and CDR2 are LGHNA and YNFKEQ.

V and J are TRBV12-3 or TRBV12-4 and TRBJ2-3; TCRdb reports TRBD1, a call that lacks DNA to check it against. The CDR3 is 15 residues long. The CDR3 sequence is CASSLGQGKTDTQYF.

The chain carries TRBV10-3 and TRBJ2-5. Germline loops: CDR1 ENHRY, CDR2 SYGVKD. CDR3 length: 13 residues. The chain's CDR3 is CAISGSEQETQYF.

The CDR3 sequence: CSARWPTSGRMFF. The chain combines TRBV20-1 with TRBJ2-1; TCRdb lists TRBD2, though no DNA is available to test this call. The germline gives CDR1 DFQATT, CDR2 SNEGSKA (reference sequence). CDR3 length equals 13 residues.

The chain employs TRBV11-2 and TRBJ2-5; TCRdb's D call of TRBD2 is untestable without DNA. Germline values: CDR1 SGHAT, CDR2 FQNNGV. This CDR3 has 15 amino acids. The CDR3 loop is CASRLRAGGQETQYF.

J is TRBJ2-1 and V is TRBV6-1; without DNA, the TCRdb call of TRBD1 cannot be checked. The length of the CDR3 is 13 residues. CDR1 is MNHNS and CDR2 is SASEGT in the germline V gene. CDR3 region: CASSRGRLDEQFF.